The clone carrying this T cell receptor (beta chain) was picked up many times. Its antigen is as yet unknown. MiXCR was run by TCRdb on the reads, yielding one entry per CDR3 protein. The table includes around 300,000 distinct CDR3 sequences, around 25% detected once. The data originate from a study of T cell repertoires in cytomegalovirus infection. On the study more broadly: Newly reported HLA-C-restricted and thoroughly characterized HLA-B-restricted CMV epitopes were employed. Indications came from public TCR beta signatures; they pointed to CMV infection and to a matching HLA type. Study outcomes and limitations: HLA-C-restricted CMV-specific TCR beta clonotypes were dominant in the ex vivo response.

Between the trimmed V and J ends, which lost 5 bases and 1 base, there was a span of 17 bases. The CDR3 consists of 16 residues. Germline CDR1 and CDR2: SGHTA and FQGTGA. The genes are TRBV7-3 and TRBJ2-5; D remains unclear. The specimen comprised cultured PBMCs, sampled from culture after CMV antigen stimulation. The source of this sequence is a human donor in good health (CMV status not recorded). Some clones in this sample may be carry-over from other donors' samples. CDR3 in amino acids: CASSPGARAFQETQYF. The CDR3 DNA is TGTGCCAGCAGCCCCGGTGCCCGCGCCTTCCAAGAGACCCAGTACTTC.